This T cell receptor beta chain was captured by sequencing in a study of PD-1 blockade in classical Hodgkin lymphoma. Repertoires were generated with immunoSEQ multiplex PCR, while TCRdb's copy carries only in-frame clones and drops some. The sample comprises some 150,000 clones, 78% of which are singletons, and roughly 10% rests with the top ten. V was cut by 4 bases and J by 11 bases, with 11 bases left in between. Germline CDR1 is MNHGY and CDR2 is SAAAGT. There are 11 residues in the CDR3. With no exception, relapse followed autologous stem cell transplantation in all patients, and brentuximab vedotin exposure varied.

This clonotype originated in a human donor with classical Hodgkin lymphoma. This chain connects TRBV6-8 to TRBJ1-1; no firm D call. The sample here was peripheral blood mononuclear cells (PBMCs), taken before the second cycle of nivolumab. As DNA, the CDR3 is TGTGCCAGCAGTTCCTCGAGAAGCGCTTTCTTT. This gives the protein CASSSSRSAFF.